This passage covers 23 T cell receptor beta chains from one sample sequenced in a study of cytomegalovirus exposure and HLA in healthy donors (dated by TCRdb to the late 2010s). The receptor library was made with the immunoSEQ multiplex PCR assay. A mixture of 60 forward primers for TCR Vbeta segments and 13 reverse primers for TCR Jbeta segments was used in the multiplex PCR. Held by TCRdb, this immuneACCESS table contains in-frame sequences only and omits some clones. Under half of the omission traces to an unresolved V gene where checked; the cause of the rest is unknown. The sample records tens of thousands of clones, approximately 78% of which are singletons. The ten most abundant clones make up approximately 9.7% of the sample. The specimen was PBMCs. The receptors were sampled from a man between 35 and 55 years old in good health and CMV-seronegative.

The rearrangement links TRBV11-2 to TRBJ2-5; 8 nucleotides match TRBD1. Unmatched junction bases numbered 4, after V lost 5 bases and J lost 2 bases. The CDR3 sequence is 14 residues long. CDR1 and CDR2 from the germline V gene are SGHAT and FQNNGV. The CDR3 is CASSRHRGQETQYF. Written as DNA, the CDR3 is TGTGCCAGCAGCCGCCACAGGGGGCAAGAGACCCAGTACTTC.

This clone was detected a few times. The chain is built from TRBV7-9 and TRBJ2-7; possible D gene TRBD2, 7 bases. The V and J ends lost 1 base and 8 bases respectively, with 12 bases between them. The germline CDR1 and CDR2 sequences are SEHNR and FQNEAQ (reference sequence). The CDR3 is made up of 13 amino acids. As DNA, the CDR3 is TGTGCCAGCAGCTTAGAGGGGGGGTTCAAGCAGTACTTC. The encoded protein is CASSLEGGFKQYF.

This chain links TRBV5-1 with TRBJ1-2; a weak D match, TRBD1 (6 bases). CDR1 is SGHRS and CDR2 is YFSETQ in the germline V gene. The CDR3 sequence is 13 residues long. V lost 0 bases and J 8 bases, leaving 11 bases between the germline ends. CDR3 protein: CASSLEAGEGYTF. Written as DNA, the CDR3 is TGCGCCAGCAGCTTGGAGGCAGGGGAAGGCTACACCTTC.

Only a few counts were recorded for this clone. This chain connects TRBV7-9 to TRBJ1-2, with TRBD1 identical over 7 bases. CDR1 is SEHNR and CDR2 is FQNEAQ in the germline V gene (reference sequence). The CDR3 length is 14 residues. V was pared by 7 bases and J by 7 bases, with 12 bases of the junction left unmatched. The CDR3 spells CASTWDSFLPGYTF. DNA of the CDR3: TGTGCCAGCACCTGGGACAGCTTTCTGCCTGGCTACACCTTC.

The J gene is TRBJ2-7, the V gene TRBV6-5; 10 nucleotides match TRBD1. The CDR3 has 15 residues. Germline V CDR1 and CDR2: MNHEY, SVGAGI. V shed 6 bases, J shed 2 bases, and the junction held 7 bases outside the gene matches. CDR3 nucleotide sequence: TGTGCCAGCAGGCGGGGAGGACAGGGGGCCTACGAGCAGTACTTC. Amino acids: CASRRGGQGAYEQYF.

The rearrangement links TRBV28 to TRBJ2-3; a weak D match, TRBD2 (6 bases). This CDR3 is built from 17 residues. Trimming took off 5 bases at V and 2 bases at J, with 20 bases between the two ends. Germline V lookup: CDR1 MDHEN, CDR2 SYDVKM. CDR3 coding DNA: TGTGCCAGCAGTACTAGCTACGGGACGACCCTCACAGATACGCAGTATTTT. Its protein product is CASSTSYGTTLTDTQYF.

V usage is TRBV14 and J usage is TRBJ2-2; 7 bases agree with TRBD1. Germline V gives CDR1 SGHDN, CDR2 FVKESK. This CDR3 region has 14 residues. V dropped 4 bases and J dropped 4; count of bases not matched to a gene: 3. CDR3 residues: CASSRGQLTGELFF. DNA for the CDR3: TGTGCCAGCAGCCGGGGACAGCTCACCGGGGAGCTGTTTTTT.

This clone was seen a single time. V usage is TRBV5-1 and J usage is TRBJ2-1; 10 nucleotides match TRBD2. The germline V gene has CDR1 SGHRS and CDR2 YFSETQ. This CDR3 spans 17 amino acids. V shed 2 bases, J shed 5 bases, and the junction held 10 bases outside the gene matches. The CDR3: CASSLTSGATFNNEQFF. As DNA, the CDR3 is TGCGCCAGCAGCTTAACTAGCGGGGCTACATTTAACAATGAGCAGTTCTTC.

This rearrangement joins TRBV12-1 to TRBJ1-5; TRBD1, the D gene given by the table, was not confirmed from the DNA. TRBV12-1 is annotated as a pseudogene. CDR3 length equals 16 residues. The CDR3 reads CASSFPGQGPNQPQHF. The CDR3 DNA sequence: TGTGCCAGCAGCTTTCCGGGACAGGGCCCCAATCAGCCCCAGCATTTT.

The rearrangement joins TRBV5-4 to TRBJ2-7, with D possibly matching TRBD2 (6 bases). Trimming removed 0 bases from V and 0 bases from J, with 10 bases in between. The CDR3 loop spans 15 amino acids. Per germline, CDR1 SGHNT and CDR2 YYREEE (reference sequence). CDR3 amino acids: CASSLALGGSYEQYF. In DNA form, the CDR3 reads TGTGCCAGCAGCTTGGCTCTGGGAGGCTCCTACGAGCAGTACTTC.

Concerning this clone itself: A junction end diverges from the germline sequence, so it may reflect a read error. V is TRBV4-1 and J is TRBJ1-2; D is ambiguous. CDR1 is MGHRA, CDR2 YSYEKL, per germline. CDR3 size: 12 residues. The CDR3 DNA reads TGTGCCAGCAGCTCGGGGAACTATGGCTACACCTTC. Its translation is CASSSGNYGYTF.

The rearrangement uses TRBV5-8 and TRBJ2-2; D is possibly TRBD1 (6 bases). This CDR3 region has 14 residues. V was trimmed by 4 bases and J by 3 bases, leaving 10 bases between them. Per germline, CDR1 SGHTS and CDR2 YDEGEE. The CDR3 sequence is CASSLQGYTGELFF. The CDR3 DNA is TGTGCCAGCAGCCTACAGGGATACACCGGGGAGCTGTTTTTT.

The V gene is TRBV7-6, the J gene TRBJ2-1, with D perhaps matching TRBD1 (5 bases). This CDR3 region has 15 residues. Germline V lookup: CDR1 SGHVS, CDR2 FNYEAQ. Trimming took off 5 bases at V and 4 bases at J, with 15 bases between the two ends. CDR3 protein: CASSPQGDLYNEQFF. The CDR3 region has the DNA TGTGCCAGCAGCCCGCAGGGTGATTTATACAATGAGCAGTTCTTC.

V usage is TRBV28 and J usage is TRBJ2-5; 9 nucleotides agree with TRBD2. CDR3 length: 15 amino acids. In germline, CDR1 is MDHEN, CDR2 SYDVKM. V lost 5 bases and J lost 7; bases outside the gene matches: 11. The CDR3 nucleotides are TGTGCCAGCAGTCTCCCGGGACTAGCAATAGGGACCCAGTACTTC. It codes for CASSLPGLAIGTQYF.

The chain recombines TRBV27 with TRBJ1-1; D is perhaps TRBD1 (6 bases). The CDR3 runs to 16 residues. The V end lost 0 bases, the J end lost 1 base, and 12 bases lay between the germline ends. Germline CDR1 is MNHEY and CDR2 is SMNVEV (reference sequence). CDR3 sequence (DNA): TGTGCCAGCAGTTTATCTTTCCCGACAGGGAACACTGAAGCTTTCTTT. This codes for CASSLSFPTGNTEAFF.

The rearrangement links TRBV12-2 to TRBJ2-3; the table's D call, TRBD1, was not checked against the DNA. TRBV12-2 is termed a pseudogene. The CDR3 contains 15 residues. CDR3 nucleotide sequence: TGTGCAAGTCGCTTACCCGGCAGGGGTACAGATACGCAGTATTTT. Residues: CASRLPGRGTDTQYF.

This clone has just a few counts. V is TRBV7-7 and J is TRBJ2-3; 11 nucleotides line up with TRBD1. This CDR3 spans 15 amino acids. The germline gives CDR1 SSHAT, CDR2 FNYEAQ (reference sequence). V shed 5 bases and J 5 bases; nucleotides not matched to a gene: 6. The CDR3 nucleotides are TGTGCCAGCAGCCTAGGTGGGACAGGGGGAGATACGCAGTATTTT. Encoded protein: CASSLGGTGGDTQYF.

V is TRBV2 and J is TRBJ2-1, with D uncertain. V shed 4 bases and J shed 5 bases, with 12 bases lying between them. The CDR3 covers 14 residues. Germline CDR1 and CDR2: SNHLY and FYNNEI. The CDR3 nucleotides are TGTGCCAGCAGTGGGGCGCGCCCCAACAATGAGCAGTTCTTC. It specifies CASSGARPNNEQFF.

The V and J genes are TRBV14 and TRBJ2-6, with 7 bases identical to TRBD2. Germline values: CDR1 SGHDN, CDR2 FVKESK. The length of the CDR3 is 17 residues. Trimming removed 3 bases from V and 2 bases from J; junction bases left unmatched: 7. CDR3 nucleotide sequence: TGTGCCAGCAGCCACTACATGGGAGGGCCTGGGGCCAACGTCCTGACTTTC. It codes for CASSHYMGGPGANVLTF.

This clone was counted only a few times. The CDR3 DNA sequence: TGTGCTAGTGGTTTGGTAAACAGCCTCTCTGGAAACACCATATATTTT. It encodes CASGLVNSLSGNTIYF. The V call is TRBV12-5, the J call TRBJ1-3, with unresolved D. There are 16 residues in the CDR3. Germline-derived CDR1 and CDR2 are LGHNT and FRNRAP. V was shortened by 0 bases and J by 0 bases, with 9 bases between the two germline ends.

This chain joins TRBV9 and TRBJ2-2, with D maybe TRBD1 (5 bases). The V end was cut by 0 bases, the J end by 2 bases, with 11 bases between. The CDR3 length is 16 residues. Germline CDR1 reads SGDLS; CDR2 reads YYNGEE. The CDR3 here is CASSVGGTGNTGELFF. CDR3 nucleotides: TGTGCCAGCAGCGTAGGCGGAACAGGAAACACCGGGGAGCTGTTTTTT.

The chain employs TRBV18 and TRBJ1-5; tentatively, D is TRBD1 (5 bases). Germline CDR1 is KGHSH and CDR2 is LQKENI. The CDR3 has 15 residues. V lost 3 bases and J 1 base, leaving 10 bases between the germline ends. The CDR3: CASSPPGASNQPQHF. The DNA for the CDR3 is TGTGCCAGCTCACCGCCTGGGGCGAGCAATCAGCCCCAGCATTTT.

The CDR3 region has the DNA TGCGCCAGCCATATAGCGGGAGGGCTTGATGAGCAGTTCTTC. It encodes CASHIAGGLDEQFF. This chain links TRBV5-1 with TRBJ2-1; 11 nucleotides line up with TRBD2. Germline-derived CDR1 and CDR2 are SGHRS and YFSETQ. Germline trimming cut 7 bases from V and 8 bases from J; bases unmatched to any gene: 8. The CDR3 is made up of 14 amino acids.